These T cell receptor beta chains were read from a single sample in a study of T cell responses to AZD1222 COVID-19 vaccine. Data came from immunoSEQ multiplex PCR; TCRdb stores just in-frame clones and leaves some out. The sample consists of about 88,000 clones, roughly nine tenths of them appearing once. Sequencing used peripheral blood, obtained on day 0 of AZD1222 vaccination. All receptors come from an adult in good health. Each CDR3 is given with its conserved first and last residue. The D gene is left open where the match is weak. The size field is filled for only some rows; it gives once, few, many or a size class.

len: 16
v_gene: TRBV7-9
j_gene: TRBJ2-2
abundance: NA
d_gene: TRBD2
CDR3nt: TGTGCCAGCAGCTTAGAGACGGGGGGTGACACCGGGGAGCTGTTTTTT
CDR3aa: CASSLETGGDTGELFF

len: 11
v_gene: TRBV20-1
j_gene: TRBJ2-3
abundance: NA
d_gene: NA
CDR3nt: TGCAGTGCCTCCCGAGCAGATACGCAGTATTTT
CDR3aa: CSASRADTQYF

len: 14
v_gene: TRBV6-5
j_gene: TRBJ1-4
abundance: NA
d_gene: TRBD1
CDR3nt: TGTGCCAGCAGTTGGGGGACAGGCTCTGAAAAACTGTTTTTT
CDR3aa: CASSWGTGSEKLFF

len: 13
v_gene: TRBV7-7
j_gene: TRBJ1-5
abundance: NA
d_gene: TRBD1
CDR3nt: TGTGCTATCTCCAGGGGGAACAATCAGCCCCAGCATTTT
CDR3aa: CAISRGNNQPQHF

len: 12
v_gene: TRBV7-9
j_gene: TRBJ1-1
abundance: few
d_gene: NA
CDR3nt: TGTGCCAGCAGTACCGCAGTTTCTGAAGCTTTCTTT
CDR3aa: CASSTAVSEAFF

len: 17
v_gene: TRBV13
j_gene: TRBJ2-7
abundance: NA
d_gene: NA
CDR3nt: TGTGCCAGCAGCTTAGCCCATAAGCAAGGGGCGTTCTACGAGCAGTACTTC
CDR3aa: CASSLAHKQGAFYEQYF

len: 15
v_gene: TRBV2
j_gene: TRBJ2-1
abundance: NA
d_gene: TRBD2
CDR3nt: TGTGCCAGCAGTACCCGGGGGGAGAAATACAATGAGCAGTTCTTC
CDR3aa: CASSTRGEKYNEQFF

len: 15
v_gene: TRBV4-1
j_gene: TRBJ2-3
abundance: NA
d_gene: NA
CDR3nt: TGCGCCAGCAGCCAAGAACGACTACCCACAGATACGCAGTATTTT
CDR3aa: CASSQERLPTDTQYF

len: 15
v_gene: TRBV6-2/TRBV6-3
j_gene: TRBJ2-5
abundance: NA
d_gene: TRBD2
CDR3nt: TGTGCCAGCAGCAATAGCGGGGGGGGTGTTGTGACCCAGTACTTC
CDR3aa: CASSNSGGGVVTQYF

len: 8
v_gene: TRBV20-1
j_gene: TRBJ1-1
abundance: NA
d_gene: NA
CDR3nt: TGCAGTGCCGGCGGAGCTTTCTTT
CDR3aa: CSAGGAFF

len: 15
v_gene: TRBV19
j_gene: TRBJ1-4
abundance: NA
d_gene: NA
CDR3nt: TGTGCCAGTAGTATAGGGAGGGGGGATCTTGAAAAACTGTTTTTT
CDR3aa: CASSIGRGDLEKLFF

len: 12
v_gene: TRBV5-8
j_gene: TRBJ1-2
abundance: NA
d_gene: NA
CDR3nt: TGTGCCAGCAGCTTACTAAGAGCGGGCTACACCTTC
CDR3aa: CASSLLRAGYTF

len: 11
v_gene: TRBV5-4
j_gene: TRBJ2-7
abundance: NA
d_gene: NA
CDR3nt: TGTGCCAGCAGCTCCACCTACGAGCAGTACTTC
CDR3aa: CASSSTYEQYF

len: 15
v_gene: TRBV28
j_gene: TRBJ1-2
abundance: NA
d_gene: NA
CDR3nt: TGTGCCAGCAGTTATGCTGCGTCGGTTAACTATGGCTACACCTTC
CDR3aa: CASSYAASVNYGYTF

len: 13
v_gene: TRBV5-1
j_gene: TRBJ1-1
abundance: NA
d_gene: NA
CDR3nt: TGCGCCAGCAGCCCGAATATGAACACTGAAGCTTTCTTT
CDR3aa: CASSPNMNTEAFF

len: 16
v_gene: TRBV6-2/TRBV6-3
j_gene: TRBJ2-2
abundance: once
d_gene: TRBD1
CDR3nt: TGTGCCAGCAGCTCCCCTGGACAGGGTATCGCCGGGGAGCTGTTTTTT
CDR3aa: CASSSPGQGIAGELFF

len: 13
v_gene: TRBV6-5
j_gene: TRBJ2-7
abundance: NA
d_gene: TRBD1
CDR3nt: TGTGCCAGCAGTCGTAGAACAGGGGGCGAGCAGTACTTC
CDR3aa: CASSRRTGGEQYF

len: 10
v_gene: TRBV21-1
j_gene: TRBJ1-1
abundance: NA
d_gene: NA
CDR3nt: TGTGCCAGCAGCCACGGACAAGCTTTCTTT
CDR3aa: CASSHGQAFF

len: 16
v_gene: TRBV5-1
j_gene: TRBJ2-7
abundance: NA
d_gene: TRBD1
CDR3nt: TGCGCCAGCAGCTTGCCGGGACAGGGGGTCGCCTACGAGCAGTACTTC
CDR3aa: CASSLPGQGVAYEQYF

len: 11
v_gene: TRBV20-1
j_gene: TRBJ1-1
abundance: NA
d_gene: NA
CDR3nt: TGCAGTGCTAGAAGGGAGAGTGAAGCTTTCTTT
CDR3aa: CSARRESEAFF

len: 16
v_gene: TRBV4-3
j_gene: TRBJ1-4
abundance: NA
d_gene: NA
CDR3nt: TGCGCCAGCAGCCAAGATAGTAGGGGGGGAAATGAAAAACTGTTTTTT
CDR3aa: CASSQDSRGGNEKLFF

len: 12
v_gene: TRBV7-6
j_gene: TRBJ1-1
abundance: NA
d_gene: NA
CDR3nt: TGTGCCAGCAGCGCGCGGACGGGTGAAGCTTTCTTT
CDR3aa: CASSARTGEAFF

len: 13
v_gene: TRBV30
j_gene: TRBJ1-1
abundance: NA
d_gene: NA
CDR3nt: TGTGCCTGGAGTGTATCCGGAAGGACTGAAGCTTTCTTT
CDR3aa: CAWSVSGRTEAFF

len: 16
v_gene: TRBV6-2/TRBV6-3
j_gene: TRBJ1-5
abundance: NA
d_gene: TRBD1
CDR3nt: TGTGCCAGCAGTTACGGTGACAGGGCCGGCAATCAGCCCCAGCATTTT
CDR3aa: CASSYGDRAGNQPQHF

len: 15
v_gene: TRBV5-4
j_gene: TRBJ2-2
abundance: NA
d_gene: TRBD1
CDR3nt: TGTGCCAGCAGCTCAGGGGGACCGGTCACCGGGGAGCTGTTTTTT
CDR3aa: CASSSGGPVTGELFF

len: 18
v_gene: TRBV6-2/TRBV6-3
j_gene: TRBJ1-6
abundance: NA
d_gene: NA
CDR3nt: TGTGCCAGCAGTTACTCTTACACCTCGAGATCCTATAATTCACCCCTCCACTTT
CDR3aa: CASSYSYTSRSYNSPLHF

len: 13
v_gene: TRBV15
j_gene: TRBJ1-2
abundance: NA
d_gene: NA
CDR3nt: TGTGCCACCAGCAGAGAATTTAACTATGGCTACACCTTC
CDR3aa: CATSREFNYGYTF

len: 13
v_gene: TRBV9
j_gene: TRBJ1-1
abundance: NA
d_gene: NA
CDR3nt: TGTGCCAGCAGCGTAGGGGAGTACACTGAAGCTTTCTTT
CDR3aa: CASSVGEYTEAFF

len: 11
v_gene: TRBV20-1
j_gene: TRBJ1-2
abundance: NA
d_gene: NA
CDR3nt: TGCAGTGCTAGAGATATGGTGCAGAACACCTTC
CDR3aa: CSARDMVQNTF

len: 17
v_gene: TRBV4-3
j_gene: TRBJ2-6
abundance: many
d_gene: TRBD2
CDR3nt: TGCGCCAGCAGCCAAGTAGCGGGGGGGACTGGGGCCAACGTCCTGACTTTC
CDR3aa: CASSQVAGGTGANVLTF

len: 17
v_gene: TRBV10-3
j_gene: TRBJ2-2
abundance: NA
d_gene: TRBD1
CDR3nt: TGTGCCATCAGTGACTACGGACAGGGGGAGGACACCGGGGAGCTGTTTTTT
CDR3aa: CAISDYGQGEDTGELFF

len: 15
v_gene: TRBV5-6
j_gene: TRBJ1-1
abundance: NA
d_gene: TRBD1
CDR3nt: TGTGCCAGCAGCTGGGACAGGGGTGGGAACACTGAAGCTTTCTTT
CDR3aa: CASSWDRGGNTEAFF

len: 13
v_gene: TRBV13
j_gene: TRBJ1-4
abundance: NA
d_gene: NA
CDR3nt: TGTGCCAGCAGCTTTCAGGGGTATGAAAAACTGTTTTTT
CDR3aa: CASSFQGYEKLFF

len: 12
v_gene: TRBV5-6
j_gene: TRBJ2-7
abundance: NA
d_gene: TRBD1
CDR3nt: TGTGCCAGCAGCTTGGGACAGGGCGGACAGTACTTC
CDR3aa: CASSLGQGGQYF

len: 15
v_gene: TRBV3-1/TRBV3-2
j_gene: TRBJ1-1
abundance: few
d_gene: TRBD1
CDR3nt: TGTGCCAGGGAATCGACAGGGCCTAGGGACACTGAAGCTTTCTTT
CDR3aa: CARESTGPRDTEAFF

len: 13
v_gene: TRBV5-1
j_gene: TRBJ2-5
abundance: NA
d_gene: NA
CDR3nt: TGCGCCAGCAGCTTGGAGACTGAAGAGACCCAGTACTTC
CDR3aa: CASSLETEETQYF

len: 15
v_gene: TRBV7-2
j_gene: TRBJ1-1
abundance: NA
d_gene: NA
CDR3nt: TGTGCCAGCAGCCCGTTCGGAGGGCTGAACACTGAAGCTTTCTTT
CDR3aa: CASSPFGGLNTEAFF

len: 14
v_gene: TRBV18
j_gene: TRBJ2-3
abundance: NA
d_gene: TRBD1
CDR3nt: TGTGCCAGCTCACAAACCGAGACAGGGTATACGCAGTATTTT
CDR3aa: CASSQTETGYTQYF

len: 16
v_gene: TRBV7-2
j_gene: TRBJ1-2
abundance: NA
d_gene: TRBD1
CDR3nt: TGTGCCAGCAGCTTAGGGGGGACCGGACAGGCTTATGGCTACACCTTC
CDR3aa: CASSLGGTGQAYGYTF

len: 14
v_gene: TRBV4-3
j_gene: TRBJ1-1
abundance: NA
d_gene: NA
CDR3nt: TGCGCCAGCAGCCAAGACGCGGGTATGACTGAAGCTTTCTTT
CDR3aa: CASSQDAGMTEAFF

len: 16
v_gene: TRBV4-3
j_gene: TRBJ1-5
abundance: NA
d_gene: NA
CDR3nt: TGCGCCAGCAGCCAAGAGCCTGTCGGGGCGAATCAGCCCCAGCATTTT
CDR3aa: CASSQEPVGANQPQHF

len: 15
v_gene: TRBV7-3
j_gene: TRBJ2-7
abundance: NA
d_gene: TRBD2
CDR3nt: TGTGCCAGCAGCTTCAGCGGGGGCCTACTCTACGAGCAGTACTTC
CDR3aa: CASSFSGGLLYEQYF

len: 14
v_gene: TRBV25-1
j_gene: TRBJ2-1
abundance: once
d_gene: TRBD1
CDR3nt: TGTGCCAGCAGTGGACAGGGCACCTACAATGAGCAGTTCTTC
CDR3aa: CASSGQGTYNEQFF